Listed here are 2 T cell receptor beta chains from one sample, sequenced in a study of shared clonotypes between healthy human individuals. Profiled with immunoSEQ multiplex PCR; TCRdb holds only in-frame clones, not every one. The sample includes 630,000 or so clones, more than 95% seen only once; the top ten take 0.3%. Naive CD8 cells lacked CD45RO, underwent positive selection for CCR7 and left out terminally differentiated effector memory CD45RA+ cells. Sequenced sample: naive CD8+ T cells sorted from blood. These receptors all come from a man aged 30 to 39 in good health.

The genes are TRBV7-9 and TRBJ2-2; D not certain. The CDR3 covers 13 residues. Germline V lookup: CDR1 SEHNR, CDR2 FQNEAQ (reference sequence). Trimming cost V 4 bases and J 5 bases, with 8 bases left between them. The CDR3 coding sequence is TGTGCCAGCAGCTCACCTCTTACCGGGGAGCTGTTTTTT. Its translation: CASSSPLTGELFF. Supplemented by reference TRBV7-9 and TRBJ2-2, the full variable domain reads DTGVSQNPRHKITKRGQNVTFRCDPISEHNRLYWYRQTLGQGPEFLTYFQNEAQLEKSRLLSDRFSAERPKGSFSTLEIQRTEQGDSAMYLCASSSPLTGELFFGEGSRLTVL.

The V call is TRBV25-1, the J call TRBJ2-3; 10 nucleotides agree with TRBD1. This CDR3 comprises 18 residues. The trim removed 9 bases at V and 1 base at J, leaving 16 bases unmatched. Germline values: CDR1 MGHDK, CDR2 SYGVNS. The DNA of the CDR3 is TGTGCCAGGACCGGGAATGATTCGACAGGGGGCTGCACAGATACGCAGTATTTT. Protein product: CARTGNDSTGGCTDTQYF.